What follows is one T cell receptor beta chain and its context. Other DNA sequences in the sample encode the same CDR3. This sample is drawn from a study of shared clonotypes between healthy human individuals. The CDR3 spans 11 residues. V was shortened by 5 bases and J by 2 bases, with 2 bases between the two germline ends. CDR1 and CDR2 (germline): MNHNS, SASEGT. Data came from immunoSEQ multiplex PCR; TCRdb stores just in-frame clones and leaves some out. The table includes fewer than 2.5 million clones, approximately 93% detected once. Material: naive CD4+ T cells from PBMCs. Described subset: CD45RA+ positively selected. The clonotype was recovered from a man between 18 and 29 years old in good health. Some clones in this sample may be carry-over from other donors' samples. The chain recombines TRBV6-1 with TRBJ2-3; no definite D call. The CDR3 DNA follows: TGTGCCAGCAGTATCACAGATACGCAGTATTTT. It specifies CASSITDTQYF.